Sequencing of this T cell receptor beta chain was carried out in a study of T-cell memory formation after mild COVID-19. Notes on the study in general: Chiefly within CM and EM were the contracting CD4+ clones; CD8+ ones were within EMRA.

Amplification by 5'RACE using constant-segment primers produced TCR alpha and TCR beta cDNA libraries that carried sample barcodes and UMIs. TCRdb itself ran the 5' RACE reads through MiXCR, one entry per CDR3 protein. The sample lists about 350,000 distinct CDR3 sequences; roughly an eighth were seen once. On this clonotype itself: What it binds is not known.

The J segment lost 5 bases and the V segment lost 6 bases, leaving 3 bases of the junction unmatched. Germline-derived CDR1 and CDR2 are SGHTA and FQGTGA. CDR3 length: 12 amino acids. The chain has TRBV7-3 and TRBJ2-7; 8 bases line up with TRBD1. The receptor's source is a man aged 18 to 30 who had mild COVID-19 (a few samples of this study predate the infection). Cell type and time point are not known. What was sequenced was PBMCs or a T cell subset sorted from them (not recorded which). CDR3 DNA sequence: TGTGCCAGCAGTCCAGGGGGCCACGAGCAGTACTTC. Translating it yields CASSPGGHEQYF.